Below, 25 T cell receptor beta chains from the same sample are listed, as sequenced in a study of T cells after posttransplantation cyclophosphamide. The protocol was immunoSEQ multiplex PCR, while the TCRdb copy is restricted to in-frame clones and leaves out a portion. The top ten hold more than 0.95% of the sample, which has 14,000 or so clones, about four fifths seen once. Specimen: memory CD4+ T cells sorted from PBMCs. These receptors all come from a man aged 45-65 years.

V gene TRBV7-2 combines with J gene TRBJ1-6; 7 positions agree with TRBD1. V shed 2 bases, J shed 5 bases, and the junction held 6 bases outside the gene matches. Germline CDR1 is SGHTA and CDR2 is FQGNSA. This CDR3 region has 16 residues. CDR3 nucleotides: TGTGCCAGCAGCTTACATCGAGGGGGCGATAATTCACCCCTCCACTTT. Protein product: CASSLHRGGDNSPLHF.

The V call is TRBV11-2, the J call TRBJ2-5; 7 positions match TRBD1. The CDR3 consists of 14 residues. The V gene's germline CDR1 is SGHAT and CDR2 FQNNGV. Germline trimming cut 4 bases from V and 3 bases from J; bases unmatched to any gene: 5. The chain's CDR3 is CASSYNRGKETQYF. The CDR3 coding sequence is TGTGCCAGCAGCTACAACAGGGGTAAAGAGACCCAGTACTTC.

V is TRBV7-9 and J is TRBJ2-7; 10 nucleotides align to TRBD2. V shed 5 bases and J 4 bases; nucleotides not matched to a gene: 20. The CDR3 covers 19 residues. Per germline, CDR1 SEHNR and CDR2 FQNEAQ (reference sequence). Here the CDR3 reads CASSLFSGTSDEIGYEQYF. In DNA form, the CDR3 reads TGTGCCAGCAGCCTTTTTTCCGGGACTAGCGATGAAATTGGGTACGAGCAGTACTTC.

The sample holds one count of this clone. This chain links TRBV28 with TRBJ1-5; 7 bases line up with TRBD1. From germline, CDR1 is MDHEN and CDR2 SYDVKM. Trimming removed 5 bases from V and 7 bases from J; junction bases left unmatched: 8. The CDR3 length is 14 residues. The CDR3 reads CASSQGGGGQPQHF. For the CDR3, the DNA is TGTGCCAGCAGTCAGGGGGGCGGAGGCCAGCCCCAGCATTTT.

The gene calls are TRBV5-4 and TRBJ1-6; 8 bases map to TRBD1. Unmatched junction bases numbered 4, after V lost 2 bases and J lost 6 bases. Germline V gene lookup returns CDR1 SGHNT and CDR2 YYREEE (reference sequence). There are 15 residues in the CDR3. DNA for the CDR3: TGTGCCAGCAGCTTTGGGGACAGGACTAATTCACCCCTCCACTTT. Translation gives CASSFGDRTNSPLHF. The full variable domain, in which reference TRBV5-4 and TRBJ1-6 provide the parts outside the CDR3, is ETGVTQSPTHLIKTRGQQVTLRCSSQSGHNTVSWYQQALGQGPQFIFQYYREEENGRGNFPPRFSGLQFPNYSSELNVNALELDDSALYLCASSFGDRTNSPLHFGNGTRLTVT.

CDR3 sequence reads: CASGETGSQANVLTF. The CDR3 nucleotides are TGTGCCAGCGGGGAGACAGGGTCGCAGGCCAACGTCCTGACTTTC. The chain carries TRBV6-6 and TRBJ2-6, with 7 bases aligning to TRBD1. The CDR3 contains 15 residues. The germline V gene has CDR1 MNHNY and CDR2 SVGAGI (reference sequence). V dropped 8 bases and J dropped 6; count of bases not matched to a gene: 10.

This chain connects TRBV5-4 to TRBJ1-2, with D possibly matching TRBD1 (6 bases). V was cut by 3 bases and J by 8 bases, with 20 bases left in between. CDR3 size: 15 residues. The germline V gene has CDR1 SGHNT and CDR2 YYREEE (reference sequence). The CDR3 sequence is CASSSEGRGIRGYTF. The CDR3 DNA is TGTGCCAGCAGCTCGGAGGGGAGGGGGATTCGGGGCTACACCTTC. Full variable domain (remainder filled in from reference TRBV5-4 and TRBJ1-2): ETGVTQSPTHLIKTRGQQVTLRCSSQSGHNTVSWYQQALGQGPQFIFQYYREEENGRGNFPPRFSGLQFPNYSSELNVNALELDDSALYLCASSSEGRGIRGYTFGSGTRLTVV.

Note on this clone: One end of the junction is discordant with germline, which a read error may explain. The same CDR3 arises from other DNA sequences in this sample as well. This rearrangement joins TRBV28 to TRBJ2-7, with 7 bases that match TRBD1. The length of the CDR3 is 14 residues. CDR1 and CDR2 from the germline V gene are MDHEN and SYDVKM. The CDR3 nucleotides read TGTGCAAGCAGAGGGACAGAGAGCTCCTACGAGCAGTACTTC. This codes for CASRGTESSYEQYF.

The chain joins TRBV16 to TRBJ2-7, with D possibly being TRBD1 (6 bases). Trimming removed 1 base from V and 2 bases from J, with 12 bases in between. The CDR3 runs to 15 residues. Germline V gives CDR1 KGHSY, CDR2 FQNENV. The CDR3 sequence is CASSQYYRDPYEQYF. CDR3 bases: TGTGCCAGCAGCCAATATTACAGGGACCCCTACGAGCAGTACTTC.

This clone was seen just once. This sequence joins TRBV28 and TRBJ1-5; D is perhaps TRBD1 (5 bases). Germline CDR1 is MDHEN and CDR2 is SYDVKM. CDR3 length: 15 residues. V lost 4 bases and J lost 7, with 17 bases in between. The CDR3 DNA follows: TGTGCCAGCAGTTCAGCTCAGGGTCAGGAGCAGCCCCAGCATTTT. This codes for CASSSAQGQEQPQHF.

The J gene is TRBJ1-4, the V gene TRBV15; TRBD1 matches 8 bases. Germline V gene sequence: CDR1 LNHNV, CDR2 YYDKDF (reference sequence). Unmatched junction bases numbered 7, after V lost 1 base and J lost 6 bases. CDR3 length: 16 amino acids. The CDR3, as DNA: TGTGCCACCAGCAGAGCCGGAGGACAGGGACATGAAAAACTGTTTTTT. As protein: CATSRAGGQGHEKLFF.

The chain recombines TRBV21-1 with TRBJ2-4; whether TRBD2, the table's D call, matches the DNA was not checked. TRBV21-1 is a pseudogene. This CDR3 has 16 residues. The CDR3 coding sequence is TGTGCCAGCAGCAAGAAGGTCGGGAAGCCAGAGAACATTCAGTACTTC. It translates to CASSKKVGKPENIQYF.

CDR3 protein: CASRGLAGGPTDTQYF. The CDR3 nucleotides are TGTGCCAGTAGGGGACTAGCGGGAGGGCCAACAGATACGCAGTATTTT. The chain is built from TRBV19 and TRBJ2-3; 16 bases agree with TRBD2. J was trimmed by 3 bases and V by 6 bases; bases with no gene match: 3. Germline CDR1 LNHDA, CDR2 SQIVND (reference sequence). CDR3 length: 16 residues.

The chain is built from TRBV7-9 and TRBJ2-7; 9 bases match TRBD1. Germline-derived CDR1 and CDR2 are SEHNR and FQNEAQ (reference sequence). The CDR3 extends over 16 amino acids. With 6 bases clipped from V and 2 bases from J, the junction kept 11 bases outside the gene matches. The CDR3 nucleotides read TGTGCCAGCAGTAAACCCCCGGGACAGGGAACCTACGAGCAGTACTTC. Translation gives CASSKPPGQGTYEQYF. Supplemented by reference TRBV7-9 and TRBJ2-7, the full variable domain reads DTGVSQNPRHKITKRGQNVTFRCDPISEHNRLYWYRQTLGQGPEFLTYFQNEAQLEKSRLLSDRFSAERPKGSFSTLEIQRTEQGDSAMYLCASSKPPGQGTYEQYFGPGTRLTVT.

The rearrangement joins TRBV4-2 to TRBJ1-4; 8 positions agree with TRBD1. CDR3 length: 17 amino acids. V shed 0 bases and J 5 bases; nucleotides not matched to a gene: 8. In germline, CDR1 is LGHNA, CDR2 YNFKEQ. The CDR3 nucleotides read TGTGCCAGCAGCCAAGAACCCCCGGGGACAGGAAATGAAAAACTGTTTTTT. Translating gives CASSQEPPGTGNEKLFF.

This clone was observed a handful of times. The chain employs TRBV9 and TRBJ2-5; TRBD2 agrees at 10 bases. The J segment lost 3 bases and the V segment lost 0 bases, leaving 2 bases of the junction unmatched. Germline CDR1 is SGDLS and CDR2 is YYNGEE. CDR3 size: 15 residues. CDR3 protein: CASSVGAGGKETQYF. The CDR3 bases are TGTGCCAGCAGCGTAGGAGCGGGAGGGAAAGAGACCCAGTACTTC.

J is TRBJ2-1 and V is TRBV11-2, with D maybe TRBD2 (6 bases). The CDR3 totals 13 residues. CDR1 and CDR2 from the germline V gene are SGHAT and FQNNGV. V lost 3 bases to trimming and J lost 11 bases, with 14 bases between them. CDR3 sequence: CASSLGGTLKQFF. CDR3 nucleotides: TGTGCCAGCAGCTTGGGCGGGACTCTTAAGCAGTTCTTC.

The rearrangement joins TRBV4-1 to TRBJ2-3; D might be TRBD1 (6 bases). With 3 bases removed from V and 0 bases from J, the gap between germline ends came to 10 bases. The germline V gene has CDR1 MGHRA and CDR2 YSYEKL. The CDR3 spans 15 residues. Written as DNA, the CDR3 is TGCGCCAGCAGCCACGGGACAACTAGCACAGATACGCAGTATTTT. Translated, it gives CASSHGTTSTDTQYF.

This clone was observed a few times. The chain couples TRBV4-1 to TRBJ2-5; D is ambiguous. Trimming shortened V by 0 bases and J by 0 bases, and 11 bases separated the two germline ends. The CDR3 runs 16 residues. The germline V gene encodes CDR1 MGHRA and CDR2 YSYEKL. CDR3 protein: CASSQDDWADQETQYF. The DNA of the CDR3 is TGCGCCAGCAGCCAAGATGATTGGGCAGACCAAGAGACCCAGTACTTC.

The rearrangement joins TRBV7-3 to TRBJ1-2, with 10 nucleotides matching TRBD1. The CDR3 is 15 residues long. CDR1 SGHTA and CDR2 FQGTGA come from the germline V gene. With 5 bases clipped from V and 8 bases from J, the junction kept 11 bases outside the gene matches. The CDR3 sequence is CASSLLGQGSEGYTF. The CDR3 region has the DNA TGTGCCAGCAGCCTCCTGGGACAGGGGTCTGAGGGCTACACCTTC.

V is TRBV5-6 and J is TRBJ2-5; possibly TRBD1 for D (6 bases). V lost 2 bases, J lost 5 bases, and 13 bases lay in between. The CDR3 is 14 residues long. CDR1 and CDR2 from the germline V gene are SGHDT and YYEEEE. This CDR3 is CASSFGTRLETQYF. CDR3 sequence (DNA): TGTGCCAGCAGCTTCGGGACACGGTTGGAGACCCAGTACTTC. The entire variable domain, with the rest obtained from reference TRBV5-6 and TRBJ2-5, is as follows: DAGVTQSPTHLIKTRGQQVTLRCSPKSGHDTVSWYQQALGQGPQFIFQYYEEEERQRGNFPDRFSGHQFPNYSSELNVNALLLGDSALYLCASSFGTRLETQYFGPGTRLLVL.

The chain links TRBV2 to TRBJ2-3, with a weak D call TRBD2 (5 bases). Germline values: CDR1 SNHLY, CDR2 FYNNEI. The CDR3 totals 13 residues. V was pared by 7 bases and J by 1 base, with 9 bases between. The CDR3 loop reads CASMERRTDTQYF. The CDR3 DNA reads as TGTGCCAGCATGGAGCGGCGCACAGATACGCAGTATTTT.

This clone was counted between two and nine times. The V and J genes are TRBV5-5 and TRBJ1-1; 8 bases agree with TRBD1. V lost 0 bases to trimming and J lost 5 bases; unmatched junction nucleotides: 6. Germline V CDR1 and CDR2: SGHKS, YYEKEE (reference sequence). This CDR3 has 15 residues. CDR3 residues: CASSLGWTGRTEAFF. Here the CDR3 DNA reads TGTGCCAGCAGCTTGGGATGGACAGGGAGAACTGAAGCTTTCTTT.

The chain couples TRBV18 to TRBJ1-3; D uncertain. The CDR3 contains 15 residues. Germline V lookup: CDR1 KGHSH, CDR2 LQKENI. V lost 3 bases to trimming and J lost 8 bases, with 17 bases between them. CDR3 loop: CASSPRSGKGDTIYF. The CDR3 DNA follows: TGTGCCAGCTCACCGAGGTCGGGGAAGGGAGACACCATATATTTT.

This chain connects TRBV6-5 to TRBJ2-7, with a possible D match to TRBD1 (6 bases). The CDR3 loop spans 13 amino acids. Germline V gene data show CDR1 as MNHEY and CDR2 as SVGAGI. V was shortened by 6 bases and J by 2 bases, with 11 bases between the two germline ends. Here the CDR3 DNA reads TGTGCCAGCAGCCGGACAGTAGCCTACGAGCAGTACTTC. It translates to CASSRTVAYEQYF.